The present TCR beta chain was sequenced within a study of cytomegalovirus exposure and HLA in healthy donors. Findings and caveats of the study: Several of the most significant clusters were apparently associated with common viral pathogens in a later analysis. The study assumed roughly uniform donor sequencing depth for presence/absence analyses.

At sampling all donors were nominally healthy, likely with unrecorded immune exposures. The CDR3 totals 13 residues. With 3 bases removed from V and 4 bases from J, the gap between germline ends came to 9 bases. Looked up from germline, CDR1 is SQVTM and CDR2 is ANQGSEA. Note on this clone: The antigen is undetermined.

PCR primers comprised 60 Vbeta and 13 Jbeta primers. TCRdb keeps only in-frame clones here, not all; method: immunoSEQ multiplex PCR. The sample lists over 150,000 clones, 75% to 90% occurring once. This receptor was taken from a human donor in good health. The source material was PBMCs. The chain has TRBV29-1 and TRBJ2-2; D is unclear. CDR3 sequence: CSVEEFATGELFF. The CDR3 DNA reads TGCAGCGTTGAGGAGTTCGCCACCGGGGAGCTGTTTTTT.